A single sample gave rise to the 9 T cell receptor beta chains below, sequenced in a study of T cell responses to AZD1222 COVID-19 vaccine. Libraries were prepared by immunoSEQ multiplex PCR; TCRdb keeps only in-frame clonotypes and omits some of them. The sample carries some 170,000 clones, about 90% recorded once. Sequences were derived from peripheral blood, sampled on day 0 of MenACWY control vaccination. The source of these receptors is an adult in good health.

This sequence joins TRBV3-1 (or the pseudogene TRBV3-2) and TRBJ1-6; TRBD1 matches at 10 bases. This CDR3 spans 15 amino acids. After removal of 1 base from V and 7 bases from J, the junction contained 1 base not matched to a gene. Germline loops: CDR1 LGHDT, CDR2 YNNKEL (reference sequence). The DNA for the CDR3 is TGTGCCAGCAGCCAAGGGACAGGGGGAAATTCACCCCTCCACTTT. Its protein product is CASSQGTGGNSPLHF.

The chain carries TRBV4-2 and TRBJ1-2, with TRBD1 as a possible D gene (5 bases). The CDR3 runs to 14 residues. The ends were cut back, 0 bases at V and 8 bases at J, with 13 bases in the middle. Per the germline V gene, CDR1 is LGHNA and CDR2 is YNFKEQ. Written as DNA, the CDR3 is TGTGCCAGCAGCCAAGATGAGGGGTTGGGCGGCTACACCTTC. Its translation: CASSQDEGLGGYTF.

This rearrangement joins TRBV7-9 to TRBJ1-5; D not certain. The CDR3 has 15 residues. CDR1 and CDR2 (germline): SEHNR, FQNEAQ (reference sequence). V shed 5 bases and J shed 7 bases, with 18 bases lying between them. CDR3 DNA: TGTGCCAGCAGCACCTCGCACCGGGCTGTACAGCCCCAGCATTTT. Translated, it gives CASSTSHRAVQPQHF.

Here the CDR3 DNA reads TGTGCCAGCCGGGACGGAAGCCCGAACACTGAAGCTTTCTTT. Translating it yields CASRDGSPNTEAFF. The chain links TRBV27 to TRBJ1-1, with D possibly matching TRBD1 (5 bases). Germline CDR1 and CDR2: MNHEY and SMNVEV (reference sequence). The length of the CDR3 is 14 residues. Trimming shortened V by 8 bases and J by 1 base, and 14 bases separated the two germline ends.

The chain joins TRBV7-2 to TRBJ2-7; D is unclear. V was cut by 5 bases and J by 2 bases, with 19 bases left in between. The CDR3 covers 16 residues. Germline lookup yields CDR1 SGHTA and CDR2 FQGNSA. CDR3 nucleotides: TGTGCCAGCAGCCCACGACCTTACGATACTACCTACGAGCAGTACTTC. Its protein is CASSPRPYDTTYEQYF.

J is TRBJ2-1 and V is TRBV30; no firm D call. Trimming pared 4 bases from V and 9 bases from J, leaving 10 bases between. This CDR3 contains 11 residues. CDR1 is GTSNPN, CDR2 SVGIG, per germline (reference sequence). The CDR3 DNA reads as TGTGCCTGGAACGAGGAGACTGAGCAGTTCTTC. Translated: CAWNEETEQFF.

In DNA form, the CDR3 reads TGTGCCAGCAGTTCAGTCGGCGGGGAGCTGTTTTTT. Translation: CASSSVGGELFF. V gene TRBV27 combines with J gene TRBJ2-2; D not resolved. This CDR3 region has 12 residues. Between the trimmed V and J ends, which lost 4 bases and 7 bases, there was a span of 7 bases. The germline V gene encodes CDR1 MNHEY and CDR2 SMNVEV (reference sequence).

The V call is TRBV9, the J call TRBJ2-7, with 10 bases that match TRBD2. J lost 2 bases, V lost 1 base, and 3 bases had no gene match. There are 15 residues in the CDR3. The germline V gene encodes CDR1 SGDLS and CDR2 YYNGEE. CDR3 sequence: CASSVSLAGAYEQYF. As DNA, the CDR3 is TGTGCCAGCAGCGTATCCCTAGCGGGAGCCTACGAGCAGTACTTC.

The rearrangement uses TRBV30 and TRBJ2-1; no definite D call. Trimming pared 1 base from V and 9 bases from J, leaving 10 bases between. Germline V gene lookup returns CDR1 GTSNPN and CDR2 SVGIG (reference sequence). The CDR3 extends over 12 amino acids. The CDR3 sequence: CAWSAGVGEQFF. In DNA form, the CDR3 reads TGTGCCTGGAGTGCTGGAGTGGGTGAGCAGTTCTTC.